This TCR beta chain was recovered during a study of immune evolution from preneoplasia to lung adenocarcinoma. The length of the CDR3 is 14 residues. CDR1 is SGHRS and CDR2 is YFSETQ in the germline V gene. Trimming cost V 0 bases and J 2 bases, with 6 bases left between them. Overall study findings and caveats: Later-stage lesions appeared to have more T cells, more diversity, less clonality.

Resections took place in Japan or China from the mid-2010s to the late 2010s. Clones were sequenced by immunoSEQ multiplex PCR, and TCRdb holds only the in-frame ones, with some missing. The table shows over 2,500 clones, with around 80% occurring only once. Comment on this clone: What it binds is not known.

The V gene is TRBV5-1, the J gene TRBJ1-5; no firm D call. This TCR was recovered from a person aged 65 to 85 with invasive lung adenocarcinoma. The material sequenced was FFPE invasive lung adenocarcinoma tissue. CDR3 protein: CASSLVPGNQPQHF. The CDR3, as DNA: TGCGCCAGCAGCTTGGTTCCGGGCAATCAGCCCCAGCATTTT.